These 28 T cell receptor beta chains originate from one sample sequenced in a study of CD8+ T cells in alopecia areata (dated by TCRdb to the late 2010s). Receptor amplification or capture employed the immunoSEQ multiplex PCR assay. RNA was extracted from all samples and reverse transcribed into cDNA, which served as template for TCR sequencing. TCRdb limited this immuneACCESS table to in-frame rearrangements with V and J called. A share of clones is missing; checked studies link under half to unresolved V genes, and the rest is unexplained. The sample table records 190,000 or so clones; 45% to 75% of these occur just once. The ten largest clones take up less than 3.5% of the sample. The intended sense of this specimen's time point label: around 29 days on oral tofacitinib. Taken with the paper, the label for treatment or condition translates to: oral pan-JAK inhibitor, 5-10 mg twice daily. This specimen consisted of CD4+ T cells sorted from blood, obtained at week 4, from a patient treated with tofacitinib. Source of these receptors: a human donor with alopecia areata.

This clone was seen more than once but under ten times. V is TRBV29-1 and J is TRBJ2-3, with no clear D. Germline lookup yields CDR1 SQVTM and CDR2 ANQGSEA. V was clipped by 6 bases and J by 1 base, with 11 bases between them. The CDR3 is made up of 13 amino acids. The CDR3 loop reads CSVELVGTDTQYF. CDR3 DNA: TGCAGCGTAGAATTAGTCGGCACAGATACGCAGTATTTT.

The chain recombines TRBV5-6 with TRBJ2-2; 8 bases map to TRBD1. The germline gives CDR1 SGHDT, CDR2 YYEEEE. This CDR3 is built from 15 residues. Unmatched junction bases numbered 6, after V lost 4 bases and J lost 4 bases. The CDR3 DNA reads TGTGCCAGCAGCGCTGGGACAGGACGCACCGGGGAGCTGTTTTTT. Encoded protein: CASSAGTGRTGELFF.

The J gene is TRBJ1-6, the V gene TRBV7-8; TRBD1 matches 8 bases. V was pared by 4 bases and J by 8 bases, with 4 bases of the junction left unmatched. This CDR3 comprises 14 residues. CDR1 is SGHVS, CDR2 FQNEAQ, per germline. CDR3 nucleotide sequence: TGTGCCAGCAGCTCCGACAGGGGATATTCACCCCTCCACTTT. It yields the protein CASSSDRGYSPLHF.

This clone was observed a few times. The chain has TRBV29-1 and TRBJ2-2; 8 nucleotides align to TRBD2. Per the germline V gene, CDR1 is SQVTM and CDR2 is ANQGSEA. Losses at the gene ends were 4 bases for V and 9 bases for J; bases not matched to a gene: 4. CDR3 length equals 12 residues. This CDR3 is CSVGERGRELFF. As DNA, the CDR3 is TGCAGCGTTGGAGAGCGGGGGCGGGAGCTGTTTTTT.

The V and J genes are TRBV10-3 and TRBJ1-2; possibly TRBD1 for D (5 bases). Trimming stripped 6 bases from V and 8 bases from J, with 16 bases between. The V gene's germline CDR1 is ENHRY and CDR2 SYGVKD. This CDR3 is 13 amino acids long. The CDR3 sequence: CAISEGVLDGYTF. CDR3 in DNA: TGTGCCATCAGCGAAGGGGTATTGGACGGCTACACCTTC.

Worth noting for this clone: The sample has other DNA sequences that encode this CDR3 too. This chain uses TRBV5-1 with TRBJ1-2, with 9 bases matching TRBD1. Germline assignment: CDR1 SGHRS and CDR2 YFSETQ. The CDR3 loop spans 13 amino acids. J was trimmed by 6 bases and V by 3 bases; bases with no gene match: 3. CDR3 in amino acids: CASSWGQGDGYTF. DNA of the CDR3: TGCGCCAGCAGCTGGGGACAGGGAGATGGCTACACCTTC.

The J gene is TRBJ1-2, the V gene TRBV5-1, with 7 nucleotides matching TRBD1. The CDR3 loop spans 16 amino acids. Germline V gene sequence: CDR1 SGHRS, CDR2 YFSETQ. The V segment lost 2 bases and the J segment 1 base; nucleotides outside the gene matches: 8. The CDR3 DNA sequence: TGCGCCAGCAGCTTAGGCTGGGACAGATATAACTATGGCTACACCTTC. The encoded protein is CASSLGWDRYNYGYTF.

V and J are TRBV19 and TRBJ2-7; no clear D gene. The germline CDR1 and CDR2 sequences are LNHDA and SQIVND (reference sequence). CDR3 length equals 14 residues. The germline V and J ends were trimmed by 4 bases and 3 bases, with 13 bases remaining between them. CDR3 coding DNA: TGTGCCAGTAGTAGGATGGAAGGGCGCTACGAGCAGTACTTC. Protein sequence: CASSRMEGRYEQYF.

This CDR3 reads CASRQQGAPNYGYTF. In DNA, the CDR3 is TGTGCCAGCAGACAACAGGGGGCGCCTAACTATGGCTACACCTTC. The chain employs TRBV2 and TRBJ1-2, with 9 positions matching TRBD1. CDR1 is SNHLY and CDR2 is FYNNEI in the germline V gene. V shed 6 bases, J shed 0 bases, and the junction held 5 bases outside the gene matches. The CDR3 loop spans 15 amino acids.

J is TRBJ2-3 and V is TRBV29-1, with 9 positions matching TRBD2. Germline V CDR1 and CDR2: SQVTM, ANQGSEA. The CDR3 loop spans 15 amino acids. The V and J ends lost 0 bases and 6 bases, in that order; junction bases with no gene match: 7. The DNA for the CDR3 is TGCAGCGTTGAAGATATCGGCGGGGGGGCGGATACGCAGTATTTT. Residues: CSVEDIGGGADTQYF.

The chain recombines TRBV4-3 with TRBJ2-5, with D tentatively TRBD1 or TRBD2 (5 bases each). The ends were cut back, 4 bases at V and 3 bases at J, with 18 bases in the middle. CDR3 length equals 16 residues. Looked up from germline, CDR1 is LGHNA and CDR2 is YSLEER. In nucleotides, the CDR3 is TGCGCCAGCAGCCTAAGAGGGGTTTTGAGGGAAGAGACCCAGTACTTC. This sequence encodes CASSLRGVLREETQYF.

The chain couples TRBV29-1 to TRBJ2-1; 10 bases align to TRBD2. CDR3 length: 14 residues. Germline V gives CDR1 SQVTM, CDR2 ANQGSEA. J was trimmed by 3 bases and V by 3 bases; bases with no gene match: 2. The CDR3 is CSVDERGGYNEQFF. The CDR3 DNA reads TGCAGCGTTGACGAGCGGGGGGGCTACAATGAGCAGTTCTTC.

This clone was seen more than once but under ten times. CDR3 protein: CACGTRLVGNEQFF. The CDR3 DNA reads as TGTGCCTGCGGGACTCGACTGGTTGGCAATGAGCAGTTCTTC. The chain couples TRBV30 to TRBJ2-1; D may be TRBD2 (6 bases). Germline V CDR1 and CDR2: GTSNPN, SVGIG (reference sequence). V was cut by 6 bases and J by 6 bases, with 18 bases left in between. The CDR3 is made up of 14 amino acids.

The chain couples TRBV5-1 to TRBJ1-5, with D maybe TRBD1 (6 bases). CDR3 length equals 15 residues. Looked up from germline, CDR1 is SGHRS and CDR2 is YFSETQ. V was pared by 1 base and J by 5 bases, with 13 bases between. The CDR3 nucleotides read TGCGCCAGCAGCTTGACGGCAGGGGTGGATCAGCCCCAGCATTTT. Translation gives CASSLTAGVDQPQHF.

This clone was counted a single time. This chain connects TRBV18 to TRBJ2-7; 9 bases map to TRBD1. The CDR3 length is 18 residues. The germline gives CDR1 KGHSH, CDR2 LQKENI. V lost 0 bases to trimming and J lost 3 bases; unmatched junction nucleotides: 12. The CDR3 region is CASSPPGTGRTGGYEQYF. The CDR3 region has the DNA TGTGCCAGCTCACCACCCGGGACAGGGCGAACTGGGGGCTACGAGCAGTACTTC.

J is TRBJ1-1 and V is TRBV15, with TRBD1 matching over 7 bases. V gave up 3 bases and J gave up 3 bases; unmatched junction bases: 16. Germline lookup yields CDR1 LNHNV and CDR2 YYDKDF (reference sequence). The CDR3 extends over 18 amino acids. DNA for the CDR3: TGTGCCACCAGCAGGCGTATAGGGGGCAGTGGAGGTTACACTGAAGCTTTCTTT. Its protein product is CATSRRIGGSGGYTEAFF.

This sequence joins TRBV29-1 and TRBJ1-2; D unresolved. From germline, CDR1 is SQVTM and CDR2 ANQGSEA. This CDR3 is built from 12 residues. Between the trimmed V and J ends, which lost 6 bases and 1 base, there was a span of 9 bases. The DNA for the CDR3 is TGCAGCGTCAAAACACATAACTATGGCTACACCTTC. As protein: CSVKTHNYGYTF. Supplemented by reference TRBV29-1 and TRBJ1-2, the full variable domain reads SAVISQKPSRDICQRGTSLTIQCQVDSQVTMMFWYRQQPGQSLTLIATANQGSEATYESGFVIDKFPISRPNLTFSTLTVSNMSPEDSSIYLCSVKTHNYGYTFGSGTRLTVV.

In this sample, this clone turned up once. The chain links TRBV6-5 to TRBJ1-5; tentative D call: TRBD1 (5 bases). The CDR3 is 15 residues long. Trimming removed 0 bases at V and 3 bases at J, with 9 bases between. In germline, CDR1 is MNHEY, CDR2 SVGAGI. The DNA for the CDR3 is TGTGCCAGCAGTTACTCCGGGACCATCAATCAGCCCCAGCATTTT. Translation: CASSYSGTINQPQHF.

This clone was detected a few times. This chain joins TRBV29-1 and TRBJ2-3; the D gene is possibly TRBD1 (5 bases). V was cut by 7 bases and J by 6 bases, with 14 bases left in between. The CDR3 is 12 amino acids. Germline V lookup: CDR1 SQVTM, CDR2 ANQGSEA. CDR3 amino acids: CSGGPGRDTQYF. Here the CDR3 DNA reads TGCAGCGGGGGCCCAGGCAGGGATACGCAGTATTTT.

With respect to this clone: The same CDR3 is also encoded by other DNA sequences in this sample. CDR3 in DNA: TGTGCCAGCAGCGTAGGGGTCGGGAGCTCCTACGAGCAGTACTTC. It codes for CASSVGVGSSYEQYF. This chain connects TRBV9 to TRBJ2-7; possibly TRBD2 for D (6 bases). The V gene lost 0 bases and the J gene lost 0 bases, with 10 bases spanning the gap. The CDR3 runs to 15 residues. Germline CDR1 SGDLS, CDR2 YYNGEE.

This clone was counted a single time. The chain joins TRBV5-1 to TRBJ2-3; weak D call: TRBD1 (6 bases). CDR3 length equals 15 residues. Germline CDR1 is SGHRS and CDR2 is YFSETQ. Trimming removed 2 bases at V and 0 bases at J, with 10 bases between. The CDR3 spells CASSFQGFSTDTQYF. DNA of the CDR3: TGCGCCAGCAGCTTTCAGGGGTTCAGCACAGATACGCAGTATTTT.

This chain connects TRBV5-1 to TRBJ2-5; D not certain. Germline V CDR1 and CDR2: SGHRS, YFSETQ. The CDR3 is 13 residues long. V lost 0 bases and J 5 bases, leaving 8 bases between the germline ends. In DNA, the CDR3 is TGCGCCAGCAGCTTGGGCCCGCGGGAGACCCAGTACTTC. As protein: CASSLGPRETQYF.

This clone has only one observation. The rearrangement links TRBV7-6 to TRBJ1-2, with D uncertain. The ends were cut back, 2 bases at V and 8 bases at J, with 9 bases in the middle. Germline CDR1 reads SGHVS; CDR2 reads FNYEAQ. This CDR3 region has 12 residues. The CDR3 DNA sequence: TGTGCCAGCAGCTTATCGCCGGCCGGCTACACCTTC. Protein: CASSLSPAGYTF.

The rearrangement links TRBV9 to TRBJ1-6; 8 bases are shared with TRBD1. This CDR3 contains 15 residues. J was trimmed by 9 bases and V by 0 bases; bases with no gene match: 5. The germline V gene encodes CDR1 SGDLS and CDR2 YYNGEE. The CDR3 DNA reads TGTGCCAGCAGCGTAGCAGGACAGGGCGGTTCACCCCTCCACTTT. Translation: CASSVAGQGGSPLHF.

The chain uses TRBV30 and TRBJ2-5; 13 bases agree with TRBD2. CDR3 length: 14 residues. Per germline, CDR1 GTSNPN and CDR2 SVGIG (reference sequence). The V gene end was trimmed by 4 bases and the J gene end by 5 bases; junction bases not matched to a gene: 4. The CDR3 nucleotides read TGTGCCTGGAACCGACTAGCGGGGGGTGAGACCCAGTACTTC. Protein sequence: CAWNRLAGGETQYF.

CDR3 bases: TGCGCCAGCAGCTTGGTTGGGTCAGAGAATCAGCCCCAGCATTTT. It translates to CASSLVGSENQPQHF. The V and J genes are TRBV5-1 and TRBJ1-5; D remains unclear. The CDR3 extends over 15 amino acids. Germline CDR1 SGHRS, CDR2 YFSETQ. The ends were cut back, 0 bases at V and 4 bases at J, with 11 bases in the middle.

This rearrangement joins TRBV30 to TRBJ2-7, with 9 positions matching TRBD1. V was clipped by 1 base and J by 3 bases; unmatched bases: 4. CDR1 is GTSNPN and CDR2 is SVGIG in the germline V gene (reference sequence). CDR3 size: 14 residues. CDR3 residues: CAWSGTGVHYEQYF. CDR3 in DNA: TGTGCCTGGAGTGGGACAGGGGTACACTACGAGCAGTACTTC. Full variable domain (missing parts from reference TRBV30 and TRBJ2-7): SQTIHQWPATLVQPVGSPLSLECTVEGTSNPNLYWYRQAAGRGLQLLFYSVGIGQISSEVPQNLSASRPQDRQFILSSKKLLLSDSGFYLCAWSGTGVHYEQYFGPGTRLTVT.

This clone has more than one count but fewer than ten. J is TRBJ2-4 and V is TRBV5-6; D ambiguous. Per germline, CDR1 SGHDT and CDR2 YYEEEE. V was trimmed by 4 bases and J by 6 bases, leaving 14 bases between them. The CDR3 is made up of 14 amino acids. The CDR3 protein is CASSPQSGRNIQYF. The CDR3 DNA follows: TGTGCCAGCAGCCCACAATCCGGGCGAAACATTCAGTACTTC.